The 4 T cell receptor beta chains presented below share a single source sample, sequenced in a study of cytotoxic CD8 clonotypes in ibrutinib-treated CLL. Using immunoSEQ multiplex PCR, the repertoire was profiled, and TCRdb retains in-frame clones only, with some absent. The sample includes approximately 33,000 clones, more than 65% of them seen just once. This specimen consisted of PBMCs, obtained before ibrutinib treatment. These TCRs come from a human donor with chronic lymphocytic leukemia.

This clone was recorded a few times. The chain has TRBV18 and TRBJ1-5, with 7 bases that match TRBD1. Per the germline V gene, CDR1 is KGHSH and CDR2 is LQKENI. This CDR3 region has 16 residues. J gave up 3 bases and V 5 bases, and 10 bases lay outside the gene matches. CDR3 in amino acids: CASSVDRPDANQPQHF. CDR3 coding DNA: TGTGCCAGCTCAGTGGACAGGCCCGACGCCAATCAGCCCCAGCATTTT.

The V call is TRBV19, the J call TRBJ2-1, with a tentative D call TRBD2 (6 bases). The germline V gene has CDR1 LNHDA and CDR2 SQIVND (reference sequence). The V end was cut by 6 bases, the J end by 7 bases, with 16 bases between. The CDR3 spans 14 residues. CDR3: CASSAGTRDNEQFF. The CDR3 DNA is TGTGCCAGTAGCGCCGGGACTCGAGATAATGAGCAGTTCTTC.

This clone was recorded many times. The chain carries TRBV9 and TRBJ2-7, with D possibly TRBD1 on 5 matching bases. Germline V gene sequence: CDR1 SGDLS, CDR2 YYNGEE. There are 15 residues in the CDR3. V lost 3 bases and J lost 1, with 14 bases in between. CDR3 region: CASSAERSGSYEQYF. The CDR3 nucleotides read TGTGCCAGCAGCGCGGAAAGATCAGGGTCCTACGAGCAGTACTTC. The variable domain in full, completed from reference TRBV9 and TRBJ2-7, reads DSGVTQTPKHLITATGQRVTLRCSPRSGDLSVYWYQQSLDQGLQFLIQYYNGEERAKGNILERFSAQQFPDLHSELNLSSLELGDSALYFCASSAERSGSYEQYFGPGTRLTVT.

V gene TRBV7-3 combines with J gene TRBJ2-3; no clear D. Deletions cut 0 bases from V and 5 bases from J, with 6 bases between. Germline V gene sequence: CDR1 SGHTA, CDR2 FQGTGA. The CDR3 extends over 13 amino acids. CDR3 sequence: CASSLTMLDTQYF. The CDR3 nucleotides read TGTGCCAGCAGCTTAACGATGCTAGATACGCAGTATTTT.